Below are 16 T cell receptor beta chains sequenced from a single sample in a study of OX40 agonist ivuxolimab in advanced cancers. This table comes from immunoSEQ multiplex PCR, and its TCRdb copy is limited to in-frame clones, with some not included. The sample has more than 95,000 clones, less than 95% seen once. The starting material was CD4+ or CD8+ T cells sorted from blood, obtained in a trial of the OX40 agonist ivuxolimab. Receptor source: an adult with an advanced solid tumor such as melanoma, head and neck, liver or kidney cancer.

This chain connects TRBV4-3 to TRBJ1-1; 7 bases are shared with TRBD1. Germline V gene lookup returns CDR1 LGHNA and CDR2 YSLEER. CDR3 size: 16 residues. After removal of 3 bases from V and 1 base from J, the junction contained 8 bases not matched to a gene. CDR3 in DNA: TGCGCCAGCAGCCAGAGGACAGGTCGGGGGAACACTGAAGCTTTCTTT. Translated: CASSQRTGRGNTEAFF.

The V gene is TRBV27, the J gene TRBJ2-7, with D possibly being TRBD1 or TRBD2 (5 bases each). Per the germline V gene, CDR1 is MNHEY and CDR2 is SMNVEV (reference sequence). The CDR3 is made up of 15 amino acids. With 4 bases removed from V and 5 bases from J, the gap between germline ends came to 18 bases. In nucleotides, the CDR3 is TGTGCCAGCAGTTCCGGCTGGGGGAGCGCCGACGAGCAGTACTTC. Translation: CASSSGWGSADEQYF.

The genes are TRBV6-5 and TRBJ2-7; D might be TRBD1 (6 bases). V was clipped by 2 bases and J by 5 bases, with 10 bases between them. This CDR3 has 13 residues. From germline, CDR1 is MNHEY and CDR2 SVGAGI. The CDR3 coding sequence is TGTGCCAGCAGTTACCTAACAGGGAACGAGCAGTACTTC. Translation gives CASSYLTGNEQYF.

This rearrangement joins TRBV7-3 to TRBJ2-6; a possible D gene is TRBD2 (6 bases). This CDR3 has 15 amino acids. The V and J ends lost 5 bases and 0 bases respectively, with 8 bases between them. Germline V gene lookup returns CDR1 SGHTA and CDR2 FQGTGA. The CDR3 nucleotides are TGTGCCAGCAGCCCAGCGGGCTCTGGGGCCAACGTCCTGACTTTC. Translation: CASSPAGSGANVLTF.

This chain connects TRBV28 to TRBJ1-6; no reliable D call. V gave up 5 bases and J gave up 6 bases, with 5 bases separating them. The CDR3 spans 12 residues. The germline gives CDR1 MDHEN, CDR2 SYDVKM. The CDR3 DNA reads as TGTGCCAGCAGTGGGCCTAATTCACCCCTCCACTTT. As protein: CASSGPNSPLHF. The variable domain in full, with the rest retrieved from reference TRBV28 and TRBJ1-6, is DVKVTQSSRYLVKRTGEKVFLECVQDMDHENMFWYRQDPGLGLRLIYFSYDVKMKEKGDIPEGYSVSREKKERFSLILESASTNQTSMYLCASSGPNSPLHFGNGTRLTVT.

The chain has TRBV2 and TRBJ2-7; possible D gene TRBD2, 7 bases. Per germline, CDR1 SNHLY and CDR2 FYNNEI. The CDR3 totals 14 residues. V was shortened by 8 bases and J by 2 bases, with 16 bases between the two germline ends. CDR3 sequence reads: CASGRGGGAYEQYF. DNA for the CDR3: TGTGCCAGCGGGAGGGGGGGCGGCGCCTACGAGCAGTACTTC.

The chain couples TRBV18 to TRBJ2-3; 15 nucleotides agree with TRBD2. V shed 6 bases, J shed 9 bases, and the junction held 7 bases outside the gene matches. The CDR3 contains 15 residues. Germline V gives CDR1 KGHSH, CDR2 LQKENI. The CDR3 DNA reads as TGTGCCAGCTCTCGGACTAGCGGGGGGGCCGGGACGCAGTATTTT. Protein sequence: CASSRTSGGAGTQYF.

The chain carries TRBV7-3 and TRBJ1-6; D gene unclear. Between the trimmed V and J ends, which lost 2 bases and 13 bases, there was a span of 18 bases. The CDR3 covers 15 residues. Germline CDR1 is SGHTA and CDR2 is FQGTGA. The CDR3 DNA follows: TGTGCCAGCAGCTTAGGCGCTTTAGGCATTTCCCCCCTCCACTTT. Translation: CASSLGALGISPLHF.

CDR3 sequence reads: CASSLGAANTGELFF. The CDR3 DNA reads TGTGCCAGCAGCTTAGGGGCCGCGAACACCGGGGAGCTGTTTTTT. The chain links TRBV7-9 to TRBJ2-2; D call uncertain. This CDR3 is 15 amino acids long. V lost 1 base and J 0 bases, leaving 6 bases between the germline ends. Germline CDR1 and CDR2: SEHNR and FQNEAQ (reference sequence).

The V call is TRBV27, the J call TRBJ2-5; D is uncertain. The CDR3 is 13 amino acids. Germline V gives CDR1 MNHEY, CDR2 SMNVEV (reference sequence). Trimming pared 6 bases from V and 6 bases from J, leaving 14 bases between. The CDR3 DNA reads TGTGCCAGCAGACCCATTAACAGCCAGACCCAGTACTTC. This gives the protein CASRPINSQTQYF.

This rearrangement joins TRBV19 to TRBJ1-3; D may be TRBD1 (5 bases). The CDR3 covers 12 residues. Germline CDR1 and CDR2: LNHDA and SQIVND (reference sequence). V dropped 10 bases and J dropped 6 bases, with 13 bases sitting between them. CDR3 sequence: CATPRGANTIYF. The CDR3 region has the DNA TGTGCCACCCCGAGAGGGGCAAACACCATATATTTT.

The chain has TRBV7-2 and TRBJ2-1; D is undetermined. Trimming pared 1 base from V and 9 bases from J, leaving 13 bases between. Looked up from germline, CDR1 is SGHTA and CDR2 is FQGNSA. The CDR3 spans 14 residues. CDR3 in amino acids: CASSLDFLGGEQFF. The CDR3 DNA sequence: TGTGCCAGCAGCTTAGATTTTCTGGGTGGTGAGCAGTTCTTC.

This chain uses TRBV4-1 with TRBJ2-6; 10 bases match TRBD1. CDR3 length: 19 residues. Germline V CDR1 and CDR2: MGHRA, YSYEKL. V lost 1 base and J lost 2; bases outside the gene matches: 8. CDR3 in DNA: TGCGCCAGCAGCCAAGGGACCGGGACAGGGGTCCCTGGGGCCAACGTCCTGACTTTC. Translating it yields CASSQGTGTGVPGANVLTF.

This chain joins TRBV18 and TRBJ2-2; D is ambiguous. Trimming left V 3 bases short and J 3 bases short, with 8 bases between. This CDR3 is 14 amino acids long. Germline V gives CDR1 KGHSH, CDR2 LQKENI. In DNA form, the CDR3 reads TGTGCCAGCTCACCGCGCAGAGACACCGGGGAGCTGTTTTTT. It translates to CASSPRRDTGELFF.

The chain couples TRBV9 to TRBJ2-5; tentatively, D is TRBD1 (6 bases). V lost 0 bases to trimming and J lost 5 bases, with 14 bases between them. The germline CDR1 and CDR2 sequences are SGDLS and YYNGEE. This CDR3 region has 15 residues. The CDR3 DNA is TGTGCCAGCAGCGTAGGTCAGGGGCAGGGGGAGACCCAGTACTTC. Protein: CASSVGQGQGETQYF.

The chain has TRBV11-3 and TRBJ2-7, with D perhaps being TRBD1 or TRBD2 (6 bases each). CDR3 length: 13 residues. V was pared by 1 base and J by 7 bases, with 11 bases between. Germline CDR1 and CDR2: SGHNT and YENEEA. The CDR3 coding sequence is TGTGCCAGCAGCTTAGCTCGGGGGCGAGAGCAGTACTTC. As protein: CASSLARGREQYF.